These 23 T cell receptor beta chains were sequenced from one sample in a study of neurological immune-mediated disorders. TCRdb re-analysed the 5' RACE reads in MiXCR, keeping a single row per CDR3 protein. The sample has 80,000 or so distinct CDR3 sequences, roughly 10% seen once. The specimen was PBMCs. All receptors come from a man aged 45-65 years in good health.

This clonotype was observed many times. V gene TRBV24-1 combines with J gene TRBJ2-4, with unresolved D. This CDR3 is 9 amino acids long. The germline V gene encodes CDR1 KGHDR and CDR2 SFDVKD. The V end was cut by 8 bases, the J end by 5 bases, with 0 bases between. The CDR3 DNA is TGTGCCACCAAAAACATTCAGTACTTC. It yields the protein CATKNIQYF.

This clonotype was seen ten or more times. The CDR3 loop reads CASSLRGGSYEQYF. CDR3 nucleotide sequence: TGTGCCAGCAGTTTAAGGGGGGGCTCCTACGAGCAGTACTTC. V and J are TRBV27 and TRBJ2-7, with D perhaps matching TRBD2 (7 bases). CDR3 length: 14 residues. Germline V gene lookup returns CDR1 MNHEY and CDR2 SMNVEV (reference sequence). Between the trimmed V and J ends, which lost 2 bases and 0 bases, there was a span of 8 bases.

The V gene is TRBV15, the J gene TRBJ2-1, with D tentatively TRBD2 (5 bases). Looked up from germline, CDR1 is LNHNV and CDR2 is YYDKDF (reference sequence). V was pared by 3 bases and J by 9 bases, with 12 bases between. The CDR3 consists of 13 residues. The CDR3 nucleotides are TGTGCCACCAGCAGCGAACTAGGTTTTGAGCAGTTCTTC. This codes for CATSSELGFEQFF.

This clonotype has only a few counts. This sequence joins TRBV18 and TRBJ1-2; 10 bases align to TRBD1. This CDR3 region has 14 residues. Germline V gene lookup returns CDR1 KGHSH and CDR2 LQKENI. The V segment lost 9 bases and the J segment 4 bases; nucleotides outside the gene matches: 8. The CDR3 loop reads CASSGTGDLYGYTF. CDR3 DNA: TGTGCCAGTTCCGGGACAGGGGACCTCTATGGCTACACCTTC.

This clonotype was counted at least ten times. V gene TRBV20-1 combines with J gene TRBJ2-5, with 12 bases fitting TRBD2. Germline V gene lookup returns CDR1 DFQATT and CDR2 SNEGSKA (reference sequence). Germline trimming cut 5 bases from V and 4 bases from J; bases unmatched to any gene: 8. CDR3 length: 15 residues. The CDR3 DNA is TGCAGTGCTCTGAGTCGACTAGCGGGGGTAGAGACCCAGTACTTC. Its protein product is CSALSRLAGVETQYF.

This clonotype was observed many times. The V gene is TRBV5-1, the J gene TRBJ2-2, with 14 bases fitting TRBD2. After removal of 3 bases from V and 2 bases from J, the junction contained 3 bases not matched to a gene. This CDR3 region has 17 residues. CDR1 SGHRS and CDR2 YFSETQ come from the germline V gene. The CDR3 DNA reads TGCGCCAGCAGCTCGGGACTAGCGGGAGTAAACACCGGGGAGCTGTTTTTT. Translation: CASSSGLAGVNTGELFF.

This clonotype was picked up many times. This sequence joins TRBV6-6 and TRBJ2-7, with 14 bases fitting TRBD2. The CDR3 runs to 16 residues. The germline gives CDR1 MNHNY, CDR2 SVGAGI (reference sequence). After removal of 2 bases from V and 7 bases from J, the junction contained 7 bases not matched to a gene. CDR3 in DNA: TGTGCCAGCAGTTACGTGGGACTAGCGGGAGTCCGGGAGCAGTACTTC. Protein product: CASSYVGLAGVREQYF.

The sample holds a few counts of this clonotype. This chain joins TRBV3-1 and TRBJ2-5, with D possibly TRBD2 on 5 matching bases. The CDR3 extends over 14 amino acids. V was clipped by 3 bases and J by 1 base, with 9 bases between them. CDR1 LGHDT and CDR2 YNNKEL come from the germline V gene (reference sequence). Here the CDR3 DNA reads TGTGCCAGCAGCCACCGGGGTCTCCAAGAGACCCAGTACTTC. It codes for CASSHRGLQETQYF.

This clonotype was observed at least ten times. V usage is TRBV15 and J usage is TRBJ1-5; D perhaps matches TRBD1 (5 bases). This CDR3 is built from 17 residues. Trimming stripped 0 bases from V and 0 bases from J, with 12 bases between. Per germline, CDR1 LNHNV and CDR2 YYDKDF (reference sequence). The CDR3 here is CATSREGTFYSNQPQHF. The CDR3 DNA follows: TGTGCCACCAGCAGAGAAGGGACGTTTTATAGCAATCAGCCCCAGCATTTT.

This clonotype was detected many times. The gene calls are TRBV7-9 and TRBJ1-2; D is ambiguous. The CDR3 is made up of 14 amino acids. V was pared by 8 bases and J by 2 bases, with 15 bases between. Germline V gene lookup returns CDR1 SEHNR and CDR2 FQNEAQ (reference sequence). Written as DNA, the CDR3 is TGTGCCAGCGTGAGAGACACCACGAACTATGGCTACACCTTC. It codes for CASVRDTTNYGYTF.

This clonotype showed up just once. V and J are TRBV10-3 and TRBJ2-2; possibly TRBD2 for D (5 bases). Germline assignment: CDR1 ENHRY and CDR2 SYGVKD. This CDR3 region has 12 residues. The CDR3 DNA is TGTTCCACCCGTGTGGGAGACTGGGAGCTGTTTTTT. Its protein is CSTRVGDWELFF.

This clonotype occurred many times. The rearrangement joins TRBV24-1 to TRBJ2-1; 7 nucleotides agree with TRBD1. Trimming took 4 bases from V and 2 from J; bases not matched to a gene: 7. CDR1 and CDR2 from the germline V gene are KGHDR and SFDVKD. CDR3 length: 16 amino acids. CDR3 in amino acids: CATSDDLGTAYNEQFF. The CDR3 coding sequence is TGTGCCACCAGTGACGACTTAGGGACAGCCTACAATGAGCAGTTCTTC.

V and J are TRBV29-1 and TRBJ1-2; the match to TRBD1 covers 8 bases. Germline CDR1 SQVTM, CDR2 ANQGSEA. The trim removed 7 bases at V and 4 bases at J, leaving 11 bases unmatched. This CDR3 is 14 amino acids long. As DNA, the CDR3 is TGCAGCGGGGGGGACAGGACGCCGCCCTATGGCTACACCTTC. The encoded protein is CSGGDRTPPYGYTF.

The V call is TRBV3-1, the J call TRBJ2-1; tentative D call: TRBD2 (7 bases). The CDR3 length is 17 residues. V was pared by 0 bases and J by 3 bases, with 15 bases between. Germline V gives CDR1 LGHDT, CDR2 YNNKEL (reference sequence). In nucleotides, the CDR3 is TGTGCCAGCAGCCAAGACTGGGGGGGGCGGAGCTACAATGAGCAGTTCTTC. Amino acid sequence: CASSQDWGGRSYNEQFF.

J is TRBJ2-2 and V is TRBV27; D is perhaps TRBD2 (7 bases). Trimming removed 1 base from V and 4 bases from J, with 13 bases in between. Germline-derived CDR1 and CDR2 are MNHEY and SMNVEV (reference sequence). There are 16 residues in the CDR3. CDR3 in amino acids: CASSLWVGGGTGELFF. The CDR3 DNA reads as TGTGCCAGCAGTTTATGGGTGGGAGGGGGCACCGGGGAGCTGTTTTTT.

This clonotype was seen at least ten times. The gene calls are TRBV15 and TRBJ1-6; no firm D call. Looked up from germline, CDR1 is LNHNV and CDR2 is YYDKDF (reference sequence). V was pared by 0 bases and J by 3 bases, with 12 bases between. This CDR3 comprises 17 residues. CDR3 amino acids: CATSRDGRTNYNSPLHF. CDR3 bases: TGTGCCACCAGCAGAGACGGGCGAACCAACTATAATTCACCCCTCCACTTT.

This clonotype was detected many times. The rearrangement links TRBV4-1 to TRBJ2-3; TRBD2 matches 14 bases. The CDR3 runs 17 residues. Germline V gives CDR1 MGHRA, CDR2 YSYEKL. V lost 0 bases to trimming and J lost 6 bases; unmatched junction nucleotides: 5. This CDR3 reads CASSQDQGLAGVDTQYF. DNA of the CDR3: TGCGCCAGCAGCCAAGATCAGGGACTAGCGGGAGTCGATACGCAGTATTTT.

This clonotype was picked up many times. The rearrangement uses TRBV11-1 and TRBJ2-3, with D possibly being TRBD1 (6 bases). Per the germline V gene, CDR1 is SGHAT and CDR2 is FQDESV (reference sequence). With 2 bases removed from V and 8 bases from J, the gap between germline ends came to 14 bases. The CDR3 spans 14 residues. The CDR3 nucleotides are TGTGCCAGCAGCTTACTCCAGGCAGGGGCTACGCAGTATTTT. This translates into CASSLLQAGATQYF.

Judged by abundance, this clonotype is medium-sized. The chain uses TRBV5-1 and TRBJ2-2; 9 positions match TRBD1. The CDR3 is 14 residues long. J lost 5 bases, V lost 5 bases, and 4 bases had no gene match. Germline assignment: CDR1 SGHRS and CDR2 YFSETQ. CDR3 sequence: CASSGQGWTGELFF. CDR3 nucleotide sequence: TGCGCCAGCAGTGGACAGGGGTGGACCGGGGAGCTGTTTTTT.

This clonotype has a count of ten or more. The chain's CDR3 is CSALTSGPSTDTQYF. CDR3 DNA: TGCAGTGCTTTAACTAGCGGGCCTAGCACAGATACGCAGTATTTT. The V call is TRBV20-1, the J call TRBJ2-3, with TRBD2 identical over 9 bases. The CDR3 runs 15 residues. Germline V gene sequence: CDR1 DFQATT, CDR2 SNEGSKA (reference sequence). Trimming removed 5 bases from V and 0 bases from J; junction bases left unmatched: 6.

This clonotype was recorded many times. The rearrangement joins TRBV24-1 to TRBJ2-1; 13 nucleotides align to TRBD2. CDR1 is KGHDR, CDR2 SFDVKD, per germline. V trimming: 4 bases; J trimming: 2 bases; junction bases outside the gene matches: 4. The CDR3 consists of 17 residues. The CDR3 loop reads CATSEQGLAGPYNEQFF. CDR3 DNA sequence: TGTGCCACCAGTGAACAGGGACTAGCGGGGCCCTACAATGAGCAGTTCTTC.

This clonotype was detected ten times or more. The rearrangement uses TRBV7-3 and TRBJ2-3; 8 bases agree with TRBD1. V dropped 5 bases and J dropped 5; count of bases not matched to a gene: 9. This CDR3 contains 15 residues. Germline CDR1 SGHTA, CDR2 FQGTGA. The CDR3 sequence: CASSPRQGLVDTQYF. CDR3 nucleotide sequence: TGTGCCAGCAGCCCTAGACAGGGGTTGGTAGATACGCAGTATTTT.

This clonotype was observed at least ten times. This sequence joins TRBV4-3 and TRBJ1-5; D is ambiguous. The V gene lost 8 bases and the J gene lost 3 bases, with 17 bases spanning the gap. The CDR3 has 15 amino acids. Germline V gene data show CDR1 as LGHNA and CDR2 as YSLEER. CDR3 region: CASWWGFPNNQPQHF. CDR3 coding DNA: TGCGCCAGCTGGTGGGGATTCCCGAACAATCAGCCCCAGCATTTT.